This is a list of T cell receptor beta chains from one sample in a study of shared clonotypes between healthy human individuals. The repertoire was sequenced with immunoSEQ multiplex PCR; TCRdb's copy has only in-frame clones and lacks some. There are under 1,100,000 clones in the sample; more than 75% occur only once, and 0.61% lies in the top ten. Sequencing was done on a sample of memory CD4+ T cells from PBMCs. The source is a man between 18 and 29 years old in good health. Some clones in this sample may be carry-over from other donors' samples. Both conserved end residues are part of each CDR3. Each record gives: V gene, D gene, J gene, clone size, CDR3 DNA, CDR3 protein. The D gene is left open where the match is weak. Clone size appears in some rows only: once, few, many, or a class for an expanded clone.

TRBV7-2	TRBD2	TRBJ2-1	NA	TGTGCCAGCAGCTTACAAGCGGGAATTAGCGATGAGCAGTTCTTC	CASSLQAGISDEQFF
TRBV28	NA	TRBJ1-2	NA	TGTGCCATTTCAAAGGCGGGACCTAACTATGGCTACACCTTC	CAISKAGPNYGYTF
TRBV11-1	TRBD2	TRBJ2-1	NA	TGTGCCAGCAGCTCCGGACTAGCGGTGGAGGGCGATGAGCAGTTCTTC	CASSSGLAVEGDEQFF
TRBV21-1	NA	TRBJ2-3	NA	TGTGCCAGCAGCAAAGCGGCACTCCCTTGGGGAGATACGCAGTATTTT	CASSKAALPWGDTQYF
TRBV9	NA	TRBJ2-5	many	TGTGCCAGCAGCGTAGAGTCGAGGGGAGAGACCCAGTACTTC	CASSVESRGETQYF
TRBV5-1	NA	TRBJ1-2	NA	TGCGCCAGCAGCTTGGACAGGGTCAACTATGGCTACACCTTC	CASSLDRVNYGYTF
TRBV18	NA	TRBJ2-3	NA	TGTGCCAGCTCGCAGGAGATTTCTAGCACAGATACGCAGTATTTT	CASSQEISSTDTQYF
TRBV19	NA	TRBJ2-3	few	TGTGCCAGTAGTAAGGGTACTAGCACAGATACGCAGTATTTT	CASSKGTSTDTQYF
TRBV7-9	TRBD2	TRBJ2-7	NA	TGTGCCAGCAGCCCTAGTTTTCGCGCGGGGGCCTACGAGCAGTACTTC	CASSPSFRAGAYEQYF
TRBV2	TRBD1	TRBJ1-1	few	TGTGCCAGCAGGGGGGACAGTAGGGCAAACACTGAAGCTTTCTTT	CASRGDSRANTEAFF
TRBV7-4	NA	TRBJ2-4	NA	TGTGCCAGCAGAGGCGGAATAGCCAAAAACATTCAGTACTTC	CASRGGIAKNIQYF
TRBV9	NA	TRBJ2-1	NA	TGTGCCAGCAGCGTAGCAGGGCCTGGTGAGCAGTTCTTC	CASSVAGPGEQFF
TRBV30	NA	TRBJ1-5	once	TGTGCCTGGAGAGGTAGCAATCAGCCCCAGCATTTT	CAWRGSNQPQHF
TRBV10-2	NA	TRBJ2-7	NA	TGCGCCAGCAGTGTCCCGACACGGTACGAGCAGTACTTC	CASSVPTRYEQYF
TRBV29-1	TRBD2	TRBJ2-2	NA	TGCAGTACGGGGGGGCCTTACCGGAACACCGGGGAGCTGTTTTTT	CSTGGPYRNTGELFF
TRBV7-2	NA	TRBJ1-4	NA	TGTGCCAGCAGCCCACTCGAGAGGGGGAAACTGTTTTTT	CASSPLERGKLFF
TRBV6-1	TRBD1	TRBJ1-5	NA	TGTGCCAGCAGGTCCGGGACAGGGGCGAATCAGCCCCAGCATTTT	CASRSGTGANQPQHF
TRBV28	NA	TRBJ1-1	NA	TGTGCCAGCAGTTTCGGGGGCTTATGGACTGAAGCTTTCTTT	CASSFGGLWTEAFF
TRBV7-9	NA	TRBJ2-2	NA	TGTGCCAGCAGAGACGGGACACGTGACACCGGGGAGCTGTTTTTT	CASRDGTRDTGELFF
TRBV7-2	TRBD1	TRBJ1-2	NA	TGTGCCAGCAGCCCCGACAGGGGTCGGTATGGCTACACCTTC	CASSPDRGRYGYTF
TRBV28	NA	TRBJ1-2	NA	TGTGCCAGCAGTTCCGGGGCCCTCTATGGCTACACCTTC	CASSSGALYGYTF
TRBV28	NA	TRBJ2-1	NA	TGTGCCAGCACCTCCGGACAGCCCGACGCCTACAATGAGCAGTTCTTC	CASTSGQPDAYNEQFF
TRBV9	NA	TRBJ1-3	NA	TGTGCCAGCAGCGTAGGCCAAGAACCTGGAAACACCATATATTTT	CASSVGQEPGNTIYF
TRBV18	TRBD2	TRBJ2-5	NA	TGTGCCAGCTCACCACCGGGACTAGCGGGAGGTGAGACCCAGTACTTC	CASSPPGLAGGETQYF
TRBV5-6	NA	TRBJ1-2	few	TGTGCCAGCAGCGGGCCGACAGAGACCTATGGCTACACCTTC	CASSGPTETYGYTF
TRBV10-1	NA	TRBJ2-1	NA	TGCGCCAGCAGTGACAGATCCTCGTTGGTGTTCTTC	CASSDRSSLVFF
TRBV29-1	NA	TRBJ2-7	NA	TGCAGCGTGGGAGCCCTCGGCTACGAGCAGTACTTC	CSVGALGYEQYF
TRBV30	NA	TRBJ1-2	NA	TGTGCCTGGTTGGACCCTAACTATGGCTACACCTTC	CAWLDPNYGYTF
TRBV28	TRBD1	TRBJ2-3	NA	TGTGCCAGCCTACGCCCAACAGGGGGTGAATCAGGGGATACGCAGTATTTT	CASLRPTGGESGDTQYF
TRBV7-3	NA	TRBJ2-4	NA	TGTGCCAGCAGCTTAAATGGGCTAGTGGGCAAAAACATTCAGTACTTC	CASSLNGLVGKNIQYF
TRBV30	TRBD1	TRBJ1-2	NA	TGTGCCTGGACCCTAGAACCGGGACAGAAGAGCTACACCTTC	CAWTLEPGQKSYTF
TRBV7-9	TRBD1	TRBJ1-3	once	TGTGCCAGCAGCTTAGACCTGGGACAGGTATATGGAAACACCATATATTTT	CASSLDLGQVYGNTIYF
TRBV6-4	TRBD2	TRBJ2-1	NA	TGTGCCAGCAGCAGGGGACTAGCGCCTTACAATGAGCAGTTCTTC	CASSRGLAPYNEQFF
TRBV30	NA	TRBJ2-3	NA	TGTGCCTGGAGTTTTCTGACAGCTAGCACAGATACGCAGTATTTT	CAWSFLTASTDTQYF
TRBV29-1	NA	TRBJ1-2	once	TGCAGCGTACGATCCCTTAACTATGGCTACACCTTC	CSVRSLNYGYTF
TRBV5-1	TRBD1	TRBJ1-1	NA	TGCGCCAGCAGCAGCGACAGGGGACTTTACACTGAAGCTTTCTTT	CASSSDRGLYTEAFF
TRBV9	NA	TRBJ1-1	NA	TGTGCCAGCAGCGTCGCAGGATCGAACACTGAAGCTTTCTTT	CASSVAGSNTEAFF
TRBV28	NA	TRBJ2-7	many	TGTGCCAGCAGTTTGGGGGGAGCTGACTCCTACGAGCAGTACTTC	CASSLGGADSYEQYF
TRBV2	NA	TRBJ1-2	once	TGTGCCAGCAGGTCCGGGTTCGTGGGAGGCTACACCTTC	CASRSGFVGGYTF
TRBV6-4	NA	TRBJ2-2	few	TGTGCCAGCAGTGATCAGTCCTTCACCGGGGAGCTGTTTTTT	CASSDQSFTGELFF
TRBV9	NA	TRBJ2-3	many	TGTGCCAGCAGCGTAGTTCCTAGCACAGATACGCAGTATTTT	CASSVVPSTDTQYF
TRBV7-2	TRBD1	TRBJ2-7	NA	TGTGCCAGCAGCACAGGGGGCGCGGGGGAGCAGTACTTC	CASSTGGAGEQYF
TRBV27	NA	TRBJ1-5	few	TGTGCCAGCATGGGGACCCATAGCAATCAGCCCCAGCATTTT	CASMGTHSNQPQHF
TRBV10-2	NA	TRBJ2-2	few	TGCGCCAGCAGTGTGGTACAGGCGGGCACCGGGGAGCTGTTTTTT	CASSVVQAGTGELFF
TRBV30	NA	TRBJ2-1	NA	TGTGCCTGGAGCCCACCAAGGAGGGACAATGAGCAGTTCTTC	CAWSPPRRDNEQFF
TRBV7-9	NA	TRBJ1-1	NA	TGTGCCAGCAGCTTAGCCCTAGACGCTGAAGCTTTCTTT	CASSLALDAEAFF
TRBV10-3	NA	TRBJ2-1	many	TGTGCCATCAGTTATTCGGACGTATACAATGAGCAGTTCTTC	CAISYSDVYNEQFF
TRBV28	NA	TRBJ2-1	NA	TGTGCCAGCAGAAAGGCAGGGGTTCGTTACAATGAGCAGTTCTTC	CASRKAGVRYNEQFF
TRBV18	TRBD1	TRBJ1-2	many	TGTGCCAGCTCACCAGGGACAGGTCAGGGCTACACCTTC	CASSPGTGQGYTF
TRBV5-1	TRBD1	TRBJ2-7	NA	TGCGCCAGCAGCAGAACCGGGACAGACTCCTACGAGCAGTACTTC	CASSRTGTDSYEQYF
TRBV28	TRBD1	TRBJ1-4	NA	TGTGCCAGCAGCTCCGGGACAGAGGAGTCAAAACTGTTTTTT	CASSSGTEESKLFF
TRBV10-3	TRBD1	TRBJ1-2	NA	TGTGCCATCAGTGAGCCAGGGACAGGACTCTATGGCTACACCTTC	CAISEPGTGLYGYTF
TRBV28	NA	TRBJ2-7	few	TGTGCCAGCAGTTCACCCCGGCATGAGAAGGAGCAGTACTTC	CASSSPRHEKEQYF